These T cell receptor beta chains were read from a single sample in a study of long-term antiretroviral therapy in people with HIV. Some clones are missing from TCRdb's copy, which holds only in-frame ones; the method was immunoSEQ multiplex PCR. The sample shows roughly 30,000 clones, 70% to 90% of them seen only once. The sample here was unsorted PBMCs, taken 0.8 years before starting antiretroviral therapy. These receptors were collected from a man aged 18 to 29 with HIV. Each CDR3 is given with its conserved first and last residue. The D gene is left open where the match is weak. Clone size, where shown, is once, few, many, or a class for clones that have expanded.

J: TRBJ2-1; D: TRBD2; size: .; V: TRBV7-2; DNA: TGTGCCAGCAGCTTAACGGGGGGCTACAATGAGCAGTTCTTC; CDR3: CASSLTGGYNEQFF
J: TRBJ2-7; D: TRBD2; size: .; V: TRBV5-4; DNA: TGTGCCAGCAGCCCGGGACTAGCTCGAAACGAGCAGTACTTC; CDR3: CASSPGLARNEQYF
J: TRBJ2-1; D: .; size: .; V: TRBV5-6; DNA: TGTGCCAGCAGCTTACTAGTGCGAGAGCAGTTCTTC; CDR3: CASSLLVREQFF
J: TRBJ2-7; D: .; size: .; V: TRBV10-3; DNA: TGTGCCATCAGTCAGGGTGTCTACGAGCAGTACTTC; CDR3: CAISQGVYEQYF
J: TRBJ1-5; D: .; size: .; V: TRBV4-3; DNA: TGCGCCAGCAGCCAAGAGACCCAGGGTAATCAGCCCCAGCATTTT; CDR3: CASSQETQGNQPQHF
J: TRBJ1-1; D: .; size: .; V: TRBV7-2; DNA: TGTGCCAGCAGCTTAAGGAGGCAAGGGAACACTGAAGCTTTCTTT; CDR3: CASSLRRQGNTEAFF
J: TRBJ2-7; D: .; size: few; V: TRBV15; DNA: TGTGCCACCAGCAGACCTAGTCTGGACGAGCAGTACTTC; CDR3: CATSRPSLDEQYF
J: TRBJ2-3; D: TRBD1; size: .; V: TRBV19; DNA: TGTGCCAGTAGTATAACCGGGACAGCCATGATGACAGATACGCAGTATTTT; CDR3: CASSITGTAMMTDTQYF
J: TRBJ2-4; D: TRBD2; size: .; V: TRBV7-3; DNA: TGTGCCAGCAGCTTAACCCGAAGCGGGATAGGGTCAAACATTCAGTACTTC; CDR3: CASSLTRSGIGSNIQYF
J: TRBJ2-5; D: .; size: once; V: TRBV15; DNA: TGTGCCACCAGCAGAGAATCGGAGACCCAGTACTTC; CDR3: CATSRESETQYF
J: TRBJ2-1; D: .; size: .; V: TRBV4-2; DNA: TGTGCCAGCAGCCAAGATCGAACGGGGGATGAGCAGTTCTTC; CDR3: CASSQDRTGDEQFF
J: TRBJ2-6; D: .; size: .; V: TRBV19; DNA: TGTGCCAGTAGTATGTTGGTAATGGCAGGAGCCCTCGCTGGGGCCAACGTCCTGACTTTC; CDR3: CASSMLVMAGALAGANVLTF
J: TRBJ2-7; D: .; size: few; V: TRBV12-5; DNA: TGTGCTAGTGGTTTTGGGCAACTGGAGGAGCAGTACTTC; CDR3: CASGFGQLEEQYF
J: TRBJ1-2; D: TRBD1; size: .; V: TRBV5-1; DNA: TGCGCCAGCAGCCCGACAGGGGTTGAAGGCTACACCTTC; CDR3: CASSPTGVEGYTF
J: TRBJ2-6; D: .; size: .; V: TRBV6-6; DNA: TGTGCCAGCAGTACGGGTTCTGGGGCCAACGTCCTGACTTTC; CDR3: CASSTGSGANVLTF
J: TRBJ2-7; D: .; size: .; V: TRBV13; DNA: TGTGCCAGCAGCCCCACAGGGTCAGATGGCGAGCAGTACTTC; CDR3: CASSPTGSDGEQYF
J: TRBJ2-3; D: .; size: .; V: TRBV9; DNA: TGTGCCAGCAGCGTAGCTCCGTACGATACGCAGTATTTT; CDR3: CASSVAPYDTQYF
J: TRBJ2-1; D: .; size: .; V: TRBV6-5; DNA: TGTGCCAGCAGTTACTCGGTGGGCAGGATAGATAATGAGCAGTTCTTC; CDR3: CASSYSVGRIDNEQFF
J: TRBJ2-7; D: .; size: .; V: TRBV10-1; DNA: TGCGCCAGCAGTGTTTTCAGGGACTCCTACGAGCAGTACTTC; CDR3: CASSVFRDSYEQYF
J: TRBJ2-5; D: .; size: .; V: TRBV29-1; DNA: TGCAGCGCAAGGGACAGAGAGGGAGCGGGGGAGACCCAGTACTTC; CDR3: CSARDREGAGETQYF
J: TRBJ1-4; D: .; size: .; V: TRBV7-8; DNA: TGTGCCAGCAGCCCAGCGAGGTGGAAGGGTAATGAAAAACTGTTTTTT; CDR3: CASSPARWKGNEKLFF
J: TRBJ1-5; D: .; size: once; V: TRBV4-2; DNA: TGTGCCAGCAGCCAAGATGGTAGGGGGGCGATTCAGCCCCAGCATTTT; CDR3: CASSQDGRGAIQPQHF
J: TRBJ1-2; D: .; size: .; V: TRBV6-1; DNA: TGTGCCAGCACCGAGACTTTAGCCCCCTATGGCTACACCTTC; CDR3: CASTETLAPYGYTF
J: TRBJ2-4; D: .; size: .; V: TRBV4-3; DNA: TGCGCCAGCAGCCAAGAGTTCGGGCAGGGGAACATTCAGTACTTC; CDR3: CASSQEFGQGNIQYF
J: TRBJ2-3; D: .; size: once; V: TRBV10-3; DNA: TGTGCCATCAGTGAAAGGGAAGATACGCAGTATTTT; CDR3: CAISEREDTQYF
J: TRBJ1-5; D: .; size: .; V: TRBV23-1; DNA: TGCGCCAGCAGTCAATCGAGGGAGGCAGCGGAAGAGGATAGCAATCAGCCCCAGCATTTT; CDR3: CASSQSREAAEEDSNQPQHF
J: TRBJ1-6; D: .; size: few; V: TRBV7-8; DNA: TGTGCCAGCAGCTTAACCGGACGACAGAACTCACCCCTCCACTTT; CDR3: CASSLTGRQNSPLHF
J: TRBJ1-2; D: .; size: .; V: TRBV27; DNA: TGTGCCAGTAGTCAAACGACAGAGTTGAACTATGGCTACACCTTC; CDR3: CASSQTTELNYGYTF
J: TRBJ1-1; D: TRBD1; size: .; V: TRBV5-1; DNA: TGCGCCAGCAGCTCGGGACAGCCCGGGACTGAAGCTTTCTTT; CDR3: CASSSGQPGTEAFF
J: TRBJ2-2; D: .; size: .; V: TRBV5-4; DNA: TGTGCCAGCACCCTGGGATCGTGGGGGCTTAACACCGGGGAGCTGTTTTTT; CDR3: CASTLGSWGLNTGELFF
J: TRBJ2-7; D: TRBD2; size: .; V: TRBV4-2; DNA: TGTGCCAGCAGCCAAGACGGCGGGAGGGGGGAGCAGTACTTC; CDR3: CASSQDGGRGEQYF
J: TRBJ2-1; D: TRBD1; size: .; V: TRBV5-6; DNA: TGTGCCAGCAGCTTACCGACAGGGAGTCATGAGCAGTTCTTC; CDR3: CASSLPTGSHEQFF
J: TRBJ2-3; D: TRBD2; size: .; V: TRBV2; DNA: TGTGCCAGCAGTCCCACGGGACTAGGGGCAGATACGCAGTATTTT; CDR3: CASSPTGLGADTQYF
J: TRBJ1-2; D: TRBD1; size: .; V: TRBV19; DNA: TGTGCCAGTAGTAGCAGGACAGGGGGTGGCTACACCTTC; CDR3: CASSSRTGGGYTF
J: TRBJ2-5; D: .; size: .; V: TRBV7-8; DNA: TGTGCCAGCAGCCCACCTTTGTTAGAGACCCAGTACTTC; CDR3: CASSPPLLETQYF
J: TRBJ2-7; D: .; size: .; V: TRBV7-6; DNA: TGTGCCAGCAGCTCCGCCGGATCAGGGTACGAGCAGTACTTC; CDR3: CASSSAGSGYEQYF
J: TRBJ1-1; D: .; size: .; V: TRBV5-5; DNA: TGTGCCAGCAGCTCTGCCGGGGAAGCTTTCTTT; CDR3: CASSSAGEAFF
J: TRBJ2-5; D: TRBD2; size: .; V: TRBV9; DNA: TGTGCCAGCAGCTCCGGGACTAGCGGGAGGGAGACCCAGTACTTC; CDR3: CASSSGTSGRETQYF
J: TRBJ1-1; D: .; size: few; V: TRBV6-7; DNA: TGTGCCAGCAGTTATCTCCCAAAATCCCCTGAGCGGGACACTGAAGCTTTCTTT; CDR3: CASSYLPKSPERDTEAFF
J: TRBJ1-2; D: .; size: .; V: TRBV6-4; DNA: TGTGCCAGCCACGGAGATTGGGGTGGCTACACCTTC; CDR3: CASHGDWGGYTF
J: TRBJ2-1; D: TRBD2; size: .; V: TRBV10-3; DNA: TGTGCCAGGCGGGAGTTACCGGGGGATGAGCAGTTCTTC; CDR3: CARRELPGDEQFF
J: TRBJ2-3; D: .; size: .; V: TRBV5-1; DNA: TGCGCCAGCAGCTTGGGAAGCGAAGCAACAGATACGCAGTATTTT; CDR3: CASSLGSEATDTQYF
J: TRBJ2-7; D: TRBD1; size: once; V: TRBV2; DNA: TGTGCCAGCAGTGAAGCAATCGCGGGACAGGGGAAAGAGCAGTACTTC; CDR3: CASSEAIAGQGKEQYF
J: TRBJ2-5; D: TRBD2; size: .; V: TRBV18; DNA: TGTGCCAGCTCACCTAGTGGGCGGGAGGAGGCCCAGTACTTC; CDR3: CASSPSGREEAQYF
J: TRBJ1-1; D: TRBD1; size: .; V: TRBV6-1; DNA: TGTGCCAGCAGCCAGGGGGCTCGGACTGAAGCTTTCTTT; CDR3: CASSQGARTEAFF
J: TRBJ1-4; D: .; size: few; V: TRBV9; DNA: TGTGCCAGCAGCTCCAATAATGAAAAACTGTTTTTT; CDR3: CASSSNNEKLFF